Below, one T cell receptor beta chain is given with its context. What it binds is unknown. These data come from a study of Graves' ophthalmopathy and Graves' hyperthyroidism. Study-level findings and limits: Most thyroid clonotypes with frequency above 0.001 were detected in blood too.

The authors amplified TCR beta CDR3 regions from RNA transcripts. HTBI primers primed a first-round RT-PCR, and a second-round multiplex PCR followed. TCRdb redid the calling of the multiplex PCR reads with MiXCR, one entry per CDR3 protein. This table holds hundreds of thousands of distinct CDR3 sequences, approximately 40% found once. V lost 0 bases to trimming and J lost 0 bases, with 2 bases between them. The CDR3 consists of 14 residues. CDR1 and CDR2 (germline): WSHSY, SAAADI. Other autoimmune diseases, uncontrolled infections, pregnancy or lactation excluded patients from enrollment. PBMCs had their origin in fresh peripheral blood (approximately 10 ml).

The TCR originated in an adult man with Graves' ophthalmopathy. This chain connects TRBV10-2 to TRBJ2-2; D not certain. Sample: peripheral blood. The CDR3 DNA follows: TGCGCCAGCAGTGAGTCGCCGAACACCGGGGAGCTGTTTTTT. This encodes CASSESPNTGELFF.